This T cell receptor beta chain was identified during a study of somatic mutations in cytotoxic T cells in rheumatoid arthritis. Points from the study as a whole: The largest CD8+ clone made up over 20% of CD8+ cells in about an eighth of the 65 patients. Clonality of CD8+ T cells, which was compared between rheumatoid arthritis patients and age-matched healthy controls, did not differ significantly.

Data came from immunoSEQ multiplex PCR; TCRdb stores just in-frame clones and leaves some out. The profile covers fewer than 15,000 clones, with around 90% appearing a single time and about a sixth taken by the ten largest. Isolation of CD4+ and CD8+ cells used positive magnetic bead selection, with purity checked by flow cytometry. In the case of this clone: Its antigen remains unidentified.

Trimming took 5 bases from V and 2 from J, leaving 10 bases between them. Germline CDR1 reads SNHLY; CDR2 reads FYNNEI. This CDR3 has 13 residues. The sequenced sample was CD4+ T cells sorted from blood. The chain carries TRBV2 and TRBJ2-7, with a weak D call TRBD1 (6 bases). This TCR derives from a man between 65 and 85 years old with rheumatoid arthritis. CDR3 DNA: TGTGCCAGCAGTTTGGACAGAGCCTACGAGCAGTACTTC. This translates into CASSLDRAYEQYF.